What follows are 30 T cell receptor beta chains derived from one specimen sequenced in a study of Ad26.COV2.S vaccination and SARS-CoV-2 variants. The treatment was: some 19 received Ad26.COV2.S at low or high dose, single or two shots; roughly five received placebo; per-sample allocation not given. Specimen acquisition occurred on day 63 following the initial vaccine or placebo injection. The protocol was immunoSEQ multiplex PCR, while the TCRdb copy is restricted to in-frame clones and leaves out a portion. The data show hundreds of thousands of clones, more than 70% seen once. The material sequenced was peripheral blood, taken in a trial of Ad26.COV2.S vaccine versus placebo. These receptors came from a person aged 18-65 years who received the Ad26.COV2.S COVID-19 vaccine or a placebo.

A word on this clone: The same CDR3 can be traced to other DNA sequences in this sample. The rearrangement joins TRBV5-1 to TRBJ2-1, with 10 bases matching TRBD1. CDR1 SGHRS and CDR2 YFSETQ come from the germline V gene. The CDR3 has 15 amino acids. V lost 4 bases to trimming and J lost 4 bases; unmatched junction nucleotides: 5. This chain's CDR3 is CASSPGQGGYNEQFF. CDR3 sequence (DNA): TGCGCCAGCAGCCCTGGACAGGGGGGGTACAATGAGCAGTTCTTC.

The genes are TRBV24-1 and TRBJ1-4; TRBD1 is a possible D gene (6 bases). The CDR3 is 19 residues long. CDR1 KGHDR and CDR2 SFDVKD come from the germline V gene. V was shortened by 2 bases and J by 7 bases, with 25 bases between the two germline ends. The CDR3 loop reads CATSDYVPGTTGSGEKLFF. CDR3 DNA: TGTGCCACCAGTGATTACGTTCCCGGGACAACGGGATCGGGTGAAAAACTGTTTTTT.

The CDR3 DNA sequence: TGTGCCAGCAGCCCACGGGTAGATACGCAGTATTTT. It encodes CASSPRVDTQYF. This sequence joins TRBV12-3 or TRBV12-4 and TRBJ2-3; unclear D gene. The V end was cut by 6 bases, the J end by 5 bases, with 9 bases between. The length of the CDR3 is 12 residues.

J is TRBJ1-4 and V is TRBV5-1, with 7 bases aligning to TRBD1. Germline CDR1 is SGHRS and CDR2 is YFSETQ. Trimming removed 3 bases from V and 11 bases from J; junction bases left unmatched: 19. CDR3 length: 17 residues. CDR3: CASSSFLPGTEGIKLFF. The DNA for the CDR3 is TGCGCCAGCAGCTCGTTCCTCCCCGGGACAGAAGGAATTAAACTGTTTTTT.

Concerning this clone: Other DNA sequences in this sample translate to the same CDR3. The CDR3 bases are TGTGCCAGCAGTTACTCAGGACAGGGCAACTATGGCTACACCTTC. The encoded protein is CASSYSGQGNYGYTF. The chain links TRBV6-5 to TRBJ1-2; the match to TRBD1 covers 8 bases. Trimming removed 0 bases from V and 2 bases from J; junction bases left unmatched: 2. The germline V gene has CDR1 MNHEY and CDR2 SVGAGI. The CDR3 is 15 residues long.

V is TRBV18 and J is TRBJ1-2; D unresolved. V shed 1 base and J shed 0 bases, with 9 bases lying between them. The CDR3 has 15 residues. Germline loops: CDR1 KGHSH, CDR2 LQKENI. As DNA, the CDR3 is TGTGCCAGCTCACCACAAGAGGAAGCTAACTATGGCTACACCTTC. Protein sequence: CASSPQEEANYGYTF.

The chain is built from TRBV19 and TRBJ2-7; weak D call: TRBD1 (7 bases). The CDR3 loop spans 15 amino acids. Germline V gene lookup returns CDR1 LNHDA and CDR2 SQIVND (reference sequence). V was clipped by 6 bases and J by 0 bases, with 15 bases between them. CDR3 loop: CASSTRQGLSYEQYF. The CDR3 DNA reads TGTGCCAGTAGCACCCGACAGGGACTCTCCTACGAGCAGTACTTC.

With respect to this clone: Other DNA sequences in the sample encode the same CDR3. The V call is TRBV19, the J call TRBJ1-5, with TRBD1 matching 9 bases. Germline assignment: CDR1 LNHDA and CDR2 SQIVND (reference sequence). V shed 0 bases and J 4 bases; nucleotides not matched to a gene: 1. This CDR3 is 15 amino acids long. In DNA form, the CDR3 reads TGTGCCAGTAGTATAGAGGGACAGGGAAATCAGCCCCAGCATTTT. Translation: CASSIEGQGNQPQHF.

The chain uses TRBV7-3 and TRBJ2-1, with a tentative D call TRBD2 (5 bases). Trimming took 5 bases from V and 8 from J, leaving 19 bases between them. This CDR3 has 15 amino acids. The V gene's germline CDR1 is SGHTA and CDR2 FQGTGA. CDR3 loop: CASSQLVRAGDEQFF. The CDR3 coding sequence is TGTGCCAGCAGCCAATTAGTGAGGGCTGGGGATGAGCAGTTCTTC.

This chain uses TRBV7-2 with TRBJ2-7; the match to TRBD2 covers 7 bases. J was trimmed by 3 bases and V by 5 bases; bases with no gene match: 10. This CDR3 is 15 amino acids long. Germline CDR1 SGHTA, CDR2 FQGNSA. The CDR3 region is CASSLSDRGDYEQYF. The CDR3 coding sequence is TGTGCCAGCAGCCTCTCAGATCGGGGGGACTACGAGCAGTACTTC.

This chain connects TRBV2 to TRBJ2-3, with D hard to call. This CDR3 has 13 amino acids. Trimming removed 7 bases at V and 4 bases at J, with 12 bases between. CDR1 and CDR2 from the germline V gene are SNHLY and FYNNEI. This CDR3 reads CASNVEAADTQYF. DNA for the CDR3: TGTGCCAGCAACGTAGAGGCCGCAGATACGCAGTATTTT.

This clone was counted a few times. The sample contains more than one DNA sequence encoding this CDR3. V usage is TRBV7-9 and J usage is TRBJ1-5; 7 bases line up with TRBD1. Germline V lookup: CDR1 SEHNR, CDR2 FQNEAQ (reference sequence). J lost 5 bases, V lost 5 bases, and 3 bases had no gene match. The CDR3 spans 13 residues. The CDR3 nucleotides read TGTGCCAGCAGCCGACAGGGAGATCAGCCCCAGCATTTT. Amino acid sequence: CASSRQGDQPQHF.

This clone was seen once. The chain combines TRBV11-3 with TRBJ2-3; possibly TRBD1 for D (6 bases). The germline gives CDR1 SGHNT, CDR2 YENEEA. Trimming removed 1 base from V and 0 bases from J, with 20 bases in between. CDR3 length: 19 residues. The CDR3 sequence is CASSLGSGDIRFSTDTQYF. The CDR3 coding sequence is TGTGCCAGCAGCTTAGGGTCTGGGGACATCCGATTTAGCACAGATACGCAGTATTTT.

The V call is TRBV7-8, the J call TRBJ2-3, with D perhaps being TRBD1 or TRBD2 (7 bases each). CDR1 is SGHVS, CDR2 FQNEAQ, per germline. V lost 5 bases and J 4 bases, leaving 10 bases between the germline ends. The CDR3 spans 13 residues. As DNA, the CDR3 is TGTGCCAGCAGCCAGGGGGGGGCAGATACGCAGTATTTT. Translated, it gives CASSQGGADTQYF.

The rearrangement uses TRBV19 and TRBJ1-6; D is possibly TRBD1 (5 bases). The CDR3 sequence is 14 residues long. Looked up from germline, CDR1 is LNHDA and CDR2 is SQIVND (reference sequence). Trimming shortened V by 3 bases and J by 11 bases, and 14 bases separated the two germline ends. In nucleotides, the CDR3 is TGTGCCAGTAGTATTGGGGGTAATAAGCCACCCCTCCACTTT. Amino acids: CASSIGGNKPPLHF.

This clone was detected only once. The V call is TRBV29-1, the J call TRBJ2-7, with TRBD2 identical over 8 bases. CDR1 and CDR2 (germline): SQVTM, ANQGSEA. V lost 1 base and J lost 4; bases outside the gene matches: 6. The CDR3 contains 14 residues. CDR3 nucleotides: TGCAGCGTTGAAGCGGGGGGGGAGTCGTACGAGCAGTACTTC. Protein sequence: CSVEAGGESYEQYF.

The gene calls are TRBV6-5 and TRBJ1-2, with TRBD1 identical over 7 bases. The CDR3 is 15 amino acids. V lost 2 bases to trimming and J lost 3 bases; unmatched junction nucleotides: 6. Germline V gives CDR1 MNHEY, CDR2 SVGAGI. The CDR3 loop is CASSYRQGGDYGYTF. The DNA of the CDR3 is TGTGCCAGCAGTTACCGGCAGGGGGGGGACTATGGCTACACCTTC.

V and J are TRBV30 and TRBJ1-2; 7 bases map to TRBD1. The CDR3 covers 14 residues. Trimming cost V 3 bases and J 2 bases; bases outside gene matches: 6. Germline V lookup: CDR1 GTSNPN, CDR2 SVGIG (reference sequence). CDR3 coding DNA: TGTGCCTGGAGAGGGGACAGCCGGAACTATGGCTACACCTTC. This gives the protein CAWRGDSRNYGYTF.

The chain has TRBV2 and TRBJ2-7; the D gene is possibly TRBD1 (5 bases). The V gene's germline CDR1 is SNHLY and CDR2 FYNNEI. The CDR3 contains 12 residues. V was shortened by 3 bases and J by 6 bases, with 9 bases between the two germline ends. Here the CDR3 DNA reads TGTGCCAGCAGTGAGGCAGGGCTCGAGCAGTACTTC. Amino acids: CASSEAGLEQYF.

This chain uses TRBV27 with TRBJ2-3; no clear D gene. The V end was cut by 6 bases, the J end by 2 bases, with 6 bases between. Per the germline V gene, CDR1 is MNHEY and CDR2 is SMNVEV (reference sequence). This CDR3 contains 12 residues. CDR3: CASRSITDTQYF. For the CDR3, the DNA is TGTGCCAGCAGGAGTATCACAGATACGCAGTATTTT.

The chain has TRBV6-5 and TRBJ2-7; a weak D match, TRBD1 (5 bases). The CDR3 totals 14 residues. Germline lookup yields CDR1 MNHEY and CDR2 SVGAGI. V lost 6 bases to trimming and J lost 2 bases, with 14 bases between them. The CDR3 coding sequence is TGTGCCAGCAGGGACACTCGACCACCCTACGAGCAGTACTTC. Its protein product is CASRDTRPPYEQYF.

This chain links TRBV6-5 with TRBJ1-6; D may be TRBD1 (5 bases). CDR1 and CDR2 from the germline V gene are MNHEY and SVGAGI. There are 13 residues in the CDR3. V was pared by 10 bases and J by 6 bases, with 13 bases between. The CDR3 coding sequence is TGTGCCACTACGGGACCGGGTAATTCACCCCTCCACTTT. Encoded protein: CATTGPGNSPLHF.

V is TRBV27 and J is TRBJ1-5, with D perhaps matching TRBD1 (5 bases). Germline lookup yields CDR1 MNHEY and CDR2 SMNVEV (reference sequence). The V and J ends lost 5 bases and 7 bases respectively, with 12 bases between them. The CDR3 contains 13 residues. The CDR3 here is CASSGAGGQPQHF. The DNA for the CDR3 is TGTGCCAGCAGTGGGGCTGGCGGCCAGCCCCAGCATTTT.

The V and J genes are TRBV24-1 and TRBJ1-5; TRBD1 matches 7 bases. Germline values: CDR1 KGHDR, CDR2 SFDVKD. The CDR3 totals 14 residues. V gave up 4 bases and J gave up 5 bases; unmatched junction bases: 4. CDR3: CATSDTGDHQPQHF. In DNA, the CDR3 is TGTGCCACCAGTGACACAGGGGACCATCAGCCCCAGCATTTT.

The chain is built from TRBV5-4 and TRBJ2-7; 10 nucleotides agree with TRBD2. CDR3 length: 15 residues. The V gene's germline CDR1 is SGHNT and CDR2 YYREEE (reference sequence). V was clipped by 4 bases and J by 2 bases; unmatched bases: 6. CDR3 sequence reads: CASSRSSGGPYEQYF. Written as DNA, the CDR3 is TGTGCCAGCAGCCGCTCTAGCGGGGGACCCTACGAGCAGTACTTC.

J is TRBJ1-1 and V is TRBV19; D is unresolved. This CDR3 is 15 amino acids long. Germline V gene lookup returns CDR1 LNHDA and CDR2 SQIVND (reference sequence). V was shortened by 3 bases and J by 8 bases, with 19 bases between the two germline ends. The CDR3 loop reads CASSIPTTASREAFF. The CDR3 DNA reads as TGTGCCAGTAGTATCCCGACAACGGCATCGAGAGAAGCTTTCTTT.

This clone was seen only once. The chain carries TRBV5-4 and TRBJ1-4; unclear D gene. V lost 1 base and J 7 bases, leaving 2 bases between the germline ends. The germline V gene has CDR1 SGHNT and CDR2 YYREEE (reference sequence). This CDR3 contains 11 residues. In nucleotides, the CDR3 is TGTGCCAGCAGCTTGCGTGAAAAACTGTTTTTT. This translates into CASSLREKLFF.

This clone came up once. This chain joins TRBV7-9 and TRBJ2-5; TRBD2 matches at 12 bases. Germline V gene sequence: CDR1 SEHNR, CDR2 FQNEAQ (reference sequence). The J segment lost 1 base and the V segment lost 5 bases, leaving 5 bases of the junction unmatched. There are 16 residues in the CDR3. The CDR3 DNA reads as TGTGCCAGCAGCAGACCGGGACTAGCGGGCCAAGAGACCCAGTACTTC. Protein sequence: CASSRPGLAGQETQYF.

A single count supports this clone. The chain combines TRBV19 with TRBJ1-1, with 8 bases matching TRBD1. This CDR3 region has 14 residues. CDR1 is LNHDA, CDR2 SQIVND, per germline (reference sequence). V lost 7 bases, J lost 1 base, and 5 bases stayed unmatched. CDR3 DNA sequence: TGTGCCAGTACCTGGACAGGGTCGAACACTGAAGCTTTCTTT. Translation: CASTWTGSNTEAFF.

The chain's CDR3 is CASSLGGTENTEAFF. The CDR3 coding sequence is TGTGCCAGTAGCTTAGGGGGGACAGAGAACACTGAAGCTTTCTTT. The chain employs TRBV19 and TRBJ1-1, with 7 bases fitting TRBD1. CDR3 size: 15 residues. The V gene end was trimmed by 6 bases and the J gene end by 1 base; junction bases not matched to a gene: 8. Germline V gene lookup returns CDR1 LNHDA and CDR2 SQIVND (reference sequence).